This passage covers 20 T cell receptor beta chains from one sample sequenced in a study of T cell repertoires in cytomegalovirus infection. TCRdb re-analysed the reads in MiXCR, keeping a single row per CDR3 protein. Of around 360,000 distinct CDR3 sequences listed, just under 35% are singletons. These receptors are not linked to any known antigen. This sample comprised cultured PBMCs, obtained from culture after CMV antigen stimulation. The receptor set was obtained from a human donor in good health (CMV status not recorded). Some clones in this sample may be carry-over from other donors' samples.

This clonotype appeared a single time. The DNA of the CDR3 is TGTGCCAGCAGCTCCAAACTAGCGGGACGCTACGAGCAGTACTTC. It codes for CASSSKLAGRYEQYF. V gene TRBV5-4 combines with J gene TRBJ2-7; 10 positions match TRBD2. Germline V gene data show CDR1 as SGHNT and CDR2 as YYREEE (reference sequence). The ends lost 3 bases at V and 3 bases at J; junction bases unmatched: 6. The CDR3 has 15 amino acids. Full variable domain (remainder filled in from reference TRBV5-4 and TRBJ2-7): ETGVTQSPTHLIKTRGQQVTLRCSSQSGHNTVSWYQQALGQGPQFIFQYYREEENGRGNFPPRFSGLQFPNYSSELNVNALELDDSALYLCASSSKLAGRYEQYFGPGTRLTVT.

This clonotype was picked up many times. This chain uses TRBV2 with TRBJ2-2; D gene ambiguous. This CDR3 is 12 amino acids long. Germline V CDR1 and CDR2: SNHLY, FYNNEI. Between the trimmed V and J ends, which lost 2 bases and 3 bases, there was a span of 1 base. In DNA form, the CDR3 reads TGTGCCAGCAGTGAACACACCGGGGAGCTGTTTTTT. This gives the protein CASSEHTGELFF.

This sequence joins TRBV20-1 and TRBJ2-3, with 7 bases fitting TRBD2. Germline V gene lookup returns CDR1 DFQATT and CDR2 SNEGSKA (reference sequence). The CDR3 sequence is 12 residues long. V trimming: 1 base; J trimming: 5 bases; junction bases outside the gene matches: 0. CDR3 amino acids: CSARVAGDTQYF. For the CDR3, the DNA is TGCAGTGCTAGAGTAGCGGGAGATACGCAGTATTTT.

As concerns this clonotype: A read error may be the cause here, since a much bigger clone is one base away. This chain connects TRBV11-3 to TRBJ2-1; 7 positions agree with TRBD2. Unmatched junction bases numbered 11, after V lost 6 bases and J lost 9 bases. The germline CDR1 and CDR2 sequences are SGHNT and YENEEA. The CDR3 is 14 residues long. The CDR3 spells CASRVGEGVSEQFF. Written as DNA, the CDR3 is TGTGCCAGCAGAGTAGGGGAGGGCGTGAGTGAGCAGTTCTTC.

This clonotype occurred many times. This sequence joins TRBV6-1 and TRBJ1-5; TRBD1 matches 8 bases. Germline CDR1 and CDR2: MNHNS and SASEGT. The V gene end was trimmed by 3 bases and the J gene end by 2 bases; junction bases not matched to a gene: 9. The CDR3 is 17 amino acids. For the CDR3, the DNA is TGTGCCAGCAGTGACCGACAGGGGATTATGGGCAATCAGCCCCAGCATTTT. Translation: CASSDRQGIMGNQPQHF.

In its sample, this clonotype was seen a few times. The rearrangement joins TRBV7-9 to TRBJ2-1, with 7 bases identical to TRBD1. V shed 4 bases, J shed 8 bases, and the junction held 14 bases outside the gene matches. The germline V gene has CDR1 SEHNR and CDR2 FQNEAQ (reference sequence). CDR3 length: 16 residues. The CDR3 DNA is TGTGCCAGCAGCTCACTCACGGGACAGAAAGGGGATGAGCAGTTCTTC. Translating gives CASSSLTGQKGDEQFF.

J is TRBJ2-3 and V is TRBV27; possibly TRBD2 for D (6 bases). The CDR3 loop spans 15 amino acids. The germline gives CDR1 MNHEY, CDR2 SMNVEV (reference sequence). V shed 8 bases and J shed 1 base, with 16 bases lying between them. CDR3 DNA sequence: TGTGCCAGCCGCGGGGCAATGGGGGGCACAGATACGCAGTATTTT. Translating it yields CASRGAMGGTDTQYF.

V gene TRBV6-1 combines with J gene TRBJ2-3, with 9 bases fitting TRBD2. The J segment lost 3 bases and the V segment lost 5 bases, leaving 6 bases of the junction unmatched. Germline CDR1 reads MNHNS; CDR2 reads SASEGT. The CDR3 loop spans 15 amino acids. The CDR3 DNA reads TGTGCCAGCAGTATAGCGGGAGTCGGGACAGATACGCAGTATTTT. It is translated as CASSIAGVGTDTQYF.

The V gene is TRBV5-1, the J gene TRBJ1-1, with D unclear. Germline V gene lookup returns CDR1 SGHRS and CDR2 YFSETQ. V lost 1 base, J lost 5 bases, and 12 bases lay in between. The CDR3 is 14 amino acids. The CDR3 DNA sequence: TGCGCCAGCAGCTTGCGCCAGGAGCCGACTGAAGCTTTCTTT. It specifies CASSLRQEPTEAFF.

This clonotype was counted between two and nine times. The junction departs from the called germline gene at one end, perhaps through a read error. V is TRBV2 and J is TRBJ1-5; D is unclear. The CDR3 consists of 14 residues. In germline, CDR1 is SNHLY, CDR2 FYNNEI. The CDR3 loop is CASSEDLSNQPQHF. Here the CDR3 DNA reads TGTGCCAGCAGCGAAGATCTGAGCAATCAGCCCCAGCATTTT. The whole variable domain, filled in from reference TRBV2 and TRBJ1-5, reads EPEVTQTPSHQVTQMGQEVILRCVPISNHLYFYWYRQILGQKVEFLVSFYNNEISEKSEIFDDQFSVERPDGSNFTLKIRSTKLEDSAMYFCASSEDLSNQPQHFGDGTRLSIL.

V and J are TRBV24-1 and TRBJ1-5; TRBD1 agrees at 8 bases. CDR1 is KGHDR and CDR2 is SFDVKD in the germline V gene. CDR3 length equals 13 residues. V shed 7 bases and J 5 bases; nucleotides not matched to a gene: 3. CDR3 sequence (DNA): TGTGCCACCAGGGACAGGGTGGATCAGCCCCAGCATTTT. Its protein is CATRDRVDQPQHF.

The sample holds many counts of this clonotype. The V call is TRBV19, the J call TRBJ1-1, with D possibly TRBD1 on 6 matching bases. The CDR3 is 13 amino acids. V lost 7 bases and J lost 0, with 9 bases in between. The germline V gene has CDR1 LNHDA and CDR2 SQIVND (reference sequence). CDR3 sequence reads: CASNGDMNTEAFF. The DNA of the CDR3 is TGTGCCAGTAATGGGGACATGAACACTGAAGCTTTCTTT.

This sequence joins TRBV28 and TRBJ1-2; D may be TRBD1 (5 bases). CDR3 length equals 15 residues. V gave up 2 bases and J gave up 5 bases, with 15 bases separating them. Germline V lookup: CDR1 MDHEN, CDR2 SYDVKM. CDR3: CASSLPPAGVYGYTF. In DNA, the CDR3 is TGTGCCAGCAGTTTACCCCCGGCGGGGGTATATGGCTACACCTTC.

This clonotype was found a few times. The chain has TRBV5-1 and TRBJ1-2, with 8 bases fitting TRBD1. The CDR3 consists of 14 residues. Per the germline V gene, CDR1 is SGHRS and CDR2 is YFSETQ. The V segment lost 4 bases and the J segment 3 bases; nucleotides outside the gene matches: 5. CDR3 DNA sequence: TGCGCCAGCAGCAGTTCAGGGGGCGACTATGGCTACACCTTC. It translates to CASSSSGGDYGYTF.

This clonotype was picked up many times. The V gene is TRBV7-2, the J gene TRBJ2-7; D could derive from TRBD1 or TRBD2 (5 bases each). Looked up from germline, CDR1 is SGHTA and CDR2 is FQGNSA. V was clipped by 2 bases and J by 5 bases, with 16 bases between them. This CDR3 has 15 amino acids. CDR3 protein: CASSLIRARGDEQYF. DNA of the CDR3: TGTGCCAGCAGCTTAATCAGGGCCCGGGGCGACGAGCAGTACTTC.

This clonotype was seen more than once but under ten times. The chain joins TRBV10-3 to TRBJ2-7; 7 bases line up with TRBD2. CDR3 length: 13 amino acids. V trimming: 4 bases; J trimming: 7 bases; junction bases outside the gene matches: 7. Germline assignment: CDR1 ENHRY and CDR2 SYGVKD. The CDR3 spells CAISGGEGREQYF. In DNA form, the CDR3 reads TGTGCCATCAGTGGCGGGGAGGGCCGGGAGCAGTACTTC.

V is TRBV6-2 or TRBV6-3 and J is TRBJ2-7, with D possibly matching TRBD2 (6 bases). This CDR3 contains 13 residues. With 0 bases removed from V and 3 bases from J, the gap between germline ends came to 6 bases. CDR1 and CDR2 from the germline V gene are MNHEY and SVGEGT. CDR3 DNA: TGTGCCAGCAGTTACTCGACTAGCTACGAGCAGTACGTC. Translation: CASSYSTSYEQYV.

This clonotype occurred a few times. The V gene is TRBV19, the J gene TRBJ1-5; D is perhaps TRBD1 (5 bases). Germline loops: CDR1 LNHDA, CDR2 SQIVND (reference sequence). With 8 bases removed from V and 0 bases from J, the gap between germline ends came to 17 bases. CDR3 length equals 16 residues. The CDR3 spells CASVPDKADSNQPQHF. The CDR3 DNA follows: TGTGCCAGTGTTCCGGACAAAGCAGATAGCAATCAGCCCCAGCATTTT.

This clonotype was recorded at least ten times. The chain joins TRBV4-2 to TRBJ2-1, with TRBD2 matching 8 bases. Trimming removed 0 bases from V and 9 bases from J; junction bases left unmatched: 10. This CDR3 spans 16 amino acids. CDR1 is LGHNA and CDR2 is YNFKEQ in the germline V gene. The CDR3: CASSQDLTGGRIEQFF. The CDR3 nucleotides are TGTGCCAGCAGCCAAGATCTAACGGGAGGGCGTATTGAGCAGTTCTTC.

The V call is TRBV7-2, the J call TRBJ1-1; D remains unclear. Trimming took 4 bases from V and 5 from J, leaving 11 bases between them. The CDR3 runs 13 residues. Germline V gives CDR1 SGHTA, CDR2 FQGNSA. The CDR3 loop is CASSSYGSTEAFF. The CDR3 DNA reads as TGTGCCAGCAGCTCCTATGGATCTACTGAAGCTTTCTTT.